This entry concerns a single T cell receptor (beta chain). Other DNA sequences in the sample encode the same CDR3. This record belongs to a study of technical replicates of blood from a handful of donors. TCRdb's copy holds only in-frame clones and misses some; the assay was immunoSEQ multiplex PCR. The sample lists roughly 90,000 clones, 90% to 96% seen once, with approximately 0.35% in the top ten. The TCR was taken from a human donor in good health. The specimen sequenced was T cells isolated from PBMCs.

This chain's CDR3 is CASSYSTGNTEAFF. CDR3 nucleotides: TGTGCCAGCAGTTACTCGACAGGGAACACTGAAGCTTTCTTT. The chain couples TRBV6-5 to TRBJ1-1; possible D gene TRBD1, 6 bases. The CDR3 is 14 amino acids. Germline CDR1 reads MNHEY; CDR2 reads SVGAGI. The germline V and J ends were trimmed by 0 bases and 1 base, with 6 bases remaining between them.